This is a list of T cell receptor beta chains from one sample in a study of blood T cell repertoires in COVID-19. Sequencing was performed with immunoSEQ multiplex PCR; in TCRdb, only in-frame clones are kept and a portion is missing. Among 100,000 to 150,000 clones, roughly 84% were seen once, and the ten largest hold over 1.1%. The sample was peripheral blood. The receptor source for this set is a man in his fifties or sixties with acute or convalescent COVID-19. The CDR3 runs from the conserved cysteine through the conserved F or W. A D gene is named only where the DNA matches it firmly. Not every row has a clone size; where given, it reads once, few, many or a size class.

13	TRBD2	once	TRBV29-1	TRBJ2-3	TGCAGCGTTGAAACTAGCGGGGGGGGTACGCAGTATTTT	CSVETSGGGTQYF
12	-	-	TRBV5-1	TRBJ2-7	TGCGCCAGCAGTCTGGACACCTACGAGCAGTACTTC	CASSLDTYEQYF
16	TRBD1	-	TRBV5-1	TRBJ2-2	TGCGCCAGCAGCTTCGGACAGGCCATTTACACCGGGGAGCTGTTTTTT	CASSFGQAIYTGELFF
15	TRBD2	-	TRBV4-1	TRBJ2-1	TGCGCCAGCAGCCAGGAGACTAGCGGCTACAATGAGCAGTTCTTC	CASSQETSGYNEQFF
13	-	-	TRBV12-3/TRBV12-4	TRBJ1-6	TGTGCCAGCAGTTGGGACTTTGATTCACCCCTCCACTTT	CASSWDFDSPLHF
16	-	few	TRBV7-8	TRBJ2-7	TGTGCCAGCAGCTTCCGTACCCAGGCCGTCTCCTACGAGCAGTACTTC	CASSFRTQAVSYEQYF
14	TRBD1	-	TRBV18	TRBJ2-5	TGTGCCAGCTCACCGAGGACAGGAGAAGAGACCCAGTACTTC	CASSPRTGEETQYF
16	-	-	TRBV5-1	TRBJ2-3	TGCGCCAGCAGCTTGTCACCGGGACTTAGCACAGATACGCAGTATTTT	CASSLSPGLSTDTQYF
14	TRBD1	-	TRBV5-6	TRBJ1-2	TGTGCCAGCAACCCGGGACAGAGCACCTATGGCTACACCTTC	CASNPGQSTYGYTF
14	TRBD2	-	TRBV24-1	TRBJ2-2	TGTGCCACCAGTACTAGCGGTGACACCGGGGAGCTGTTTTTT	CATSTSGDTGELFF
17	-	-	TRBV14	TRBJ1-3	TGTGCCAGCAGCCAGCTGGACAGCTCTTTCTCTGGAAACACCATATATTTT	CASSQLDSSFSGNTIYF
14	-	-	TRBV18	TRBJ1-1	TGTGCCAGCTCACAAAACAGGGAAACCCTTGAAGCTTTCTTT	CASSQNRETLEAFF
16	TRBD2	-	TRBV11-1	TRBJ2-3	TGTGCCAGCAGCTTACGGACTAGCGGGGGGGCAGATACGCAGTATTTT	CASSLRTSGGADTQYF
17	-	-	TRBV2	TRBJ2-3	TGTGCCAGCAGGGCCCCCAGGGGGGCCAGGGGTACAGATACGCAGTATTTT	CASRAPRGARGTDTQYF
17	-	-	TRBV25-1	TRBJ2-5	TGTGCCAGCAGTGAATCCACAACTCTTGAGGCTTTGGAGACCCAGTACTTC	CASSESTTLEALETQYF
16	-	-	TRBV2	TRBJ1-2	TGTGCCAGCAGTGAATGGGCAGTTCAAGCCAACTATGGCTACACCTTC	CASSEWAVQANYGYTF
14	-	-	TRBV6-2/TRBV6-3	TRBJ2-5	TGTGCCAGCAGTTCAACTATACCGGAAGAGACCCAGTACTTC	CASSSTIPEETQYF
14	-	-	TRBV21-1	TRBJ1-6	TGTGCCAGCAGCCCGGACAGGAGGTTTACACCCCTCCACTTT	CASSPDRRFTPLHF
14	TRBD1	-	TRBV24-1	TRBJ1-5	TGTGCCACCGCCCCCCCGGGACAGGGGGGCTCCCAGCATTTT	CATAPPGQGGSQHF
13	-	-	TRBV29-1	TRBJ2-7	TGCAGCGTTGAAGATCCCGTAAACTACGAGCAGTACTTC	CSVEDPVNYEQYF
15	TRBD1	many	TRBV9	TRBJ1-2	TGTGCCAGCAGCGTAGGGGACAGGATTTCTTTTGGCTACACCTTC	CASSVGDRISFGYTF
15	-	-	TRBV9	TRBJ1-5	TGTGCCAGCAGCGTAGGAGTGGGCGGCAATCAGCCCCAGCATTTT	CASSVGVGGNQPQHF
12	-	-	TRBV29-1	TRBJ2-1	TGCAGCGTTGAAGTCGGGTGGAATGAGCAGTTCTTC	CSVEVGWNEQFF
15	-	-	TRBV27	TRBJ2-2	TGTGCCAGCAGTTTATCGTGGGGGCTAGGCGGGGAGCTGTTTTTT	CASSLSWGLGGELFF
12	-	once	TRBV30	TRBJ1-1	TGTGCGTTGTGGCAGGGGAACACTGAAGCTTTCTTT	CALWQGNTEAFF
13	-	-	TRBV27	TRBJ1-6	TGTGCCAGCATGGGCATTCCGAATTCACCCCTCCACTTT	CASMGIPNSPLHF
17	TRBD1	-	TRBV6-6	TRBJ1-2	TGTGCCAGCAGCCGATCGGACAGGGGTTGGGTTAACTATGGCTACACCTTC	CASSRSDRGWVNYGYTF
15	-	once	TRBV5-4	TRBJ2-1	TGTGCCAGCAGCTTACCAGGGTTATCCTACAATGAGCAGTTCTTC	CASSLPGLSYNEQFF
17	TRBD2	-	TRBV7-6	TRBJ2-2	TGTGCCAGCAGCCGACTAGCGGGAGGGTTCAACACCGGGGAGCTGTTTTTT	CASSRLAGGFNTGELFF
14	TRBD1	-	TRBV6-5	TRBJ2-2	TGTGCCAGCAGCCTACAGGGGGCCCCCGGGGAGCTGTTTTTT	CASSLQGAPGELFF
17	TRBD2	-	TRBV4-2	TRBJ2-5	TGTGCCAGCAGCCAAGATACGTCCCTAGCGGCCCAAGAGACCCAGTACTTC	CASSQDTSLAAQETQYF
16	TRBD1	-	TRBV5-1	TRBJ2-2	TGCGCCAGCAGCGCAAGGGGGCAGGAGGACACCGGGGAGCTGTTTTTT	CASSARGQEDTGELFF
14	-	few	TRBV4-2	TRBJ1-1	TGTGCCAGCAGCCCAGGCAGGGATTTGCCTGAAGCTTTCTTT	CASSPGRDLPEAFF
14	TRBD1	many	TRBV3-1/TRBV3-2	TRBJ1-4	TGTGCCAGCAGCGTCCGGACAGGGATAGAAAAACTGTTTTTT	CASSVRTGIEKLFF
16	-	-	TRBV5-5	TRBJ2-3	TGTGCCAGCAGCCCCGAAGGGGCGACGATCACAGATACGCAGTATTTT	CASSPEGATITDTQYF
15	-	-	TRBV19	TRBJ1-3	TGTGCCAGTAGTTTAGGCGTATTCTCTGGAAACACCATATATTTT	CASSLGVFSGNTIYF
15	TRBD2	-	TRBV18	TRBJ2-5	TGTGCCAGCTCACCGACTAGCGGTCGCAAAGAGACCCAGTACTTC	CASSPTSGRKETQYF
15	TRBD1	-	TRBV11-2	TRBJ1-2	TGTGCCAGCAGCTTAGGCCCGGGACAGACCTATGGCTACACCTTC	CASSLGPGQTYGYTF
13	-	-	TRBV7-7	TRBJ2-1	TGTGCCAGCAGCTTAAACAGAGACAATGAGCAGTTCTTC	CASSLNRDNEQFF
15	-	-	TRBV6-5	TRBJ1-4	TGTGCCAGCAGTCCCCAGACAGCAACTAATGAAAAACTGTTTTTT	CASSPQTATNEKLFF
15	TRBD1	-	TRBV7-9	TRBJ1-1	TGTGCCAGCAGCCCTCGGACAGGGGAGAACACTGAAGCTTTCTTT	CASSPRTGENTEAFF
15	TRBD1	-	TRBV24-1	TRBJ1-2	TGTGCCACCAGTGGACAGGGGGATACCCTTTATGGCTACACCTTC	CATSGQGDTLYGYTF
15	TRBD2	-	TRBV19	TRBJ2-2	TGTGCGACCAACGGGCGGGGGTCTGTGGGCGGGGAGCTGTTTTTT	CATNGRGSVGGELFF
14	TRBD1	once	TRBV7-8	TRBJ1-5	TGTGCCAGCAGCACCCGGACAGGCCCTGGGTCCCAGCATTTT	CASSTRTGPGSQHF
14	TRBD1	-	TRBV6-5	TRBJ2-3	TGTGCCAGCAGTCCAGGGACAGGGCGAGATACGCAGTATTTT	CASSPGTGRDTQYF
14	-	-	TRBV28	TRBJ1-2	TGTGCCAGCAACCGGCCGCCAGTGCGGGATGGCTACACCTTC	CASNRPPVRDGYTF
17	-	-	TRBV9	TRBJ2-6	TGTGCCAGCAGCTCAGAGGTGTTGAGGGCTGGGGCCAACGTCCTGACTTTC	CASSSEVLRAGANVLTF
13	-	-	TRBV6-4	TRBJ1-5	TGTGCCAGCAGTCAGGACTGGAATCAGCCCCAGCATTTT	CASSQDWNQPQHF